The 14 T cell receptor beta chains in this list originate from one sample, sequenced in a study of vaccination and CD4 T cells after COVID-19. Their target antigens are unknown. The treatment: approximately 10-day PBMC culture with coronavirus spike peptide pools or control peptides (ViraFEST assay). The study sequenced cultured CD4+ T cell DNA using the Oncomine TCR Beta short-read assay. Each CDR3 protein gets one entry after TCRdb re-called the PCR reads with MiXCR. This table holds about 12,000 distinct CDR3 sequences, about 72% found once. The sample was CD4+ T cells from blood, cultured in vitro. Receptors originate from a human donor who had recovered from COVID-19.

This clonotype occurred a few times. The gene calls are TRBV11-3 and TRBJ2-2; D is possibly TRBD2 (5 bases). V was trimmed by 5 bases and J by 2 bases, leaving 12 bases between them. Germline CDR1 is SGHNT and CDR2 is YENEEA. The CDR3 length is 15 residues. Here the CDR3 reads CASSPDYANTGELFF. In DNA, the CDR3 is TGTGCCAGCAGCCCCGACTACGCTAACACCGGGGAGCTGTTTTTT.

The rearrangement joins TRBV5-1 to TRBJ2-5; 11 bases are shared with TRBD1. Per germline, CDR1 SGHRS and CDR2 YFSETQ. The CDR3 sequence is 15 residues long. The J segment lost 7 bases and the V segment lost 5 bases, leaving 10 bases of the junction unmatched. The CDR3 region is CASRTSGTGGWTQYF. CDR3 sequence (DNA): TGCGCCAGCAGAACTTCCGGGACAGGGGGTTGGACCCAGTACTTC.

The rearrangement joins TRBV7-2 to TRBJ1-6; possible D gene TRBD1, 6 bases. V was clipped by 5 bases and J by 0 bases, with 8 bases between them. Per germline, CDR1 SGHTA and CDR2 FQGNSA. CDR3 length equals 15 residues. Here the CDR3 reads CASSDRSSYNSPLHF. Here the CDR3 DNA reads TGTGCCAGCAGCGACAGGAGCTCCTATAATTCACCCCTCCACTTT.

This clonotype has only a few counts. The J gene is TRBJ2-2, the V gene TRBV6-1; tentatively, D is TRBD1 (6 bases). V lost 5 bases, J lost 4 bases, and 11 bases lay in between. The CDR3 consists of 14 residues. From germline, CDR1 is MNHNS and CDR2 SASEGT. This chain's CDR3 is CASSTSRGTGELFF. Written as DNA, the CDR3 is TGTGCCAGCAGTACATCCAGGGGCACCGGGGAGCTGTTTTTT.

This chain joins TRBV19 and TRBJ1-1; 10 bases match TRBD1. CDR3 length equals 12 residues. The ends lost 9 bases at V and 4 bases at J; junction bases unmatched: 2. Germline lookup yields CDR1 LNHDA and CDR2 SQIVND (reference sequence). CDR3 in amino acids: CASGDRGTEAFF. The CDR3 bases are TGTGCCAGCGGGGACAGGGGCACTGAAGCTTTCTTT.

V usage is TRBV19 and J usage is TRBJ1-2; no firm D call. Germline V gene lookup returns CDR1 LNHDA and CDR2 SQIVND (reference sequence). This CDR3 is built from 12 residues. Trimming removed 6 bases from V and 8 bases from J, with 13 bases in between. In DNA form, the CDR3 reads TGTGCCAGTAGATCGAACTTGGAGGGCTACACCTTC. It codes for CASRSNLEGYTF.

The rearrangement uses TRBV15 and TRBJ2-1, with D unresolved. V gave up 0 bases and J gave up 4 bases, with 7 bases separating them. CDR3 length equals 14 residues. The germline V gene has CDR1 LNHNV and CDR2 YYDKDF (reference sequence). CDR3 in DNA: TGTGCCACCAGCAGAGATGTTGGGTACAATGAGCAGTTCTTC. It yields the protein CATSRDVGYNEQFF. The whole variable domain, filled in from reference TRBV15 and TRBJ2-1, reads DAMVIQNPRYQVTQFGKPVTLSCSQTLNHNVMYWYQQKSSQAPKLLFHYYDKDFNNEADTPDNFQSRRPNTSFCFLDIRSPGLGDTAMYLCATSRDVGYNEQFFGPGTRLTVL.

This chain joins TRBV6-5 and TRBJ2-1, with TRBD1 identical over 10 bases. J was trimmed by 12 bases and V by 4 bases; bases with no gene match: 9. There are 14 residues in the CDR3. Germline V CDR1 and CDR2: MNHEY, SVGAGI. The CDR3 region is CASSLPGQGIGQFF. The CDR3 DNA follows: TGTGCCAGCAGTTTACCGGGACAGGGGATCGGGCAGTTCTTC.

The CDR3 DNA follows: TGTGCCAGCAGGAGGGCAGAGGGGGGTTCCTCCTACGAGCAGTACTTC. This sequence encodes CASRRAEGGSSYEQYF. The gene calls are TRBV7-2 and TRBJ2-7; D may match TRBD1 or TRBD2 (6 bases each). Germline lookup yields CDR1 SGHTA and CDR2 FQGNSA. This CDR3 region has 16 residues. The V end lost 6 bases, the J end lost 0 bases, and 18 bases lay between the germline ends.

V usage is TRBV6-1 and J usage is TRBJ2-2, with D unresolved. Germline V gives CDR1 MNHNS, CDR2 SASEGT. CDR3 length: 14 residues. V gave up 5 bases and J gave up 1 base, with 8 bases separating them. The CDR3 DNA is TGTGCCAGCAGTCGGACGGGGAACACCGGGGAGCTGTTTTTT. Translating it yields CASSRTGNTGELFF.

The rearrangement joins TRBV20-1 to TRBJ2-3; TRBD1 aligns across 9 bases. The CDR3 sequence is 13 residues long. V gave up 5 bases and J gave up 6 bases; unmatched junction bases: 6. CDR1 DFQATT and CDR2 SNEGSKA come from the germline V gene (reference sequence). CDR3 residues: CSAGGTGRDTQYF. In DNA form, the CDR3 reads TGCAGTGCTGGCGGGACAGGGAGGGATACGCAGTATTTT.

The V gene is TRBV7-2, the J gene TRBJ1-2, with D perhaps TRBD1 (6 bases). The CDR3 contains 18 residues. Trimming shortened V by 0 bases and J by 7 bases, and 24 bases separated the two germline ends. Germline V lookup: CDR1 SGHTA, CDR2 FQGNSA. The CDR3 DNA sequence: TGTGCCAGCAGCTTAGCCCTAGGTAGGGACCAGGGGAGTGGTGGCTACACCTTC. Translating it yields CASSLALGRDQGSGGYTF.

Here the CDR3 DNA reads TGTGCCAGCAGACGGGACACGAGCAATCAGCCCCAGCATTTT. This translates into CASRRDTSNQPQHF. This sequence joins TRBV28 and TRBJ1-5; tentatively, D is TRBD1 (6 bases). Per germline, CDR1 MDHEN and CDR2 SYDVKM. Deletions cut 6 bases from V and 1 base from J, with 10 bases between. The length of the CDR3 is 14 residues.

V and J are TRBV5-1 and TRBJ2-7; 7 bases are shared with TRBD1. The ends lost 5 bases at V and 6 bases at J; junction bases unmatched: 8. CDR1 is SGHRS and CDR2 is YFSETQ in the germline V gene. CDR3 length: 13 amino acids. CDR3 nucleotide sequence: TGCGCCAGCAGAACGGGACAGTTTGGCGAGCAGTACTTC. Protein sequence: CASRTGQFGEQYF.